This entry lists 28 T cell receptor beta chains sequenced from one sample in a study of T cells expressing NK-cell markers. TCRdb reworked the 5' RACE reads into one entry per CDR3 protein, no DNA. The table lists roughly 160,000 distinct CDR3 sequences, with about 18% in the top ten. The sequenced sample was blood T cells: a sorted CD56 or NKG2C T cell subset, CD4+ or CD8+ T cells, or bulk PBMC T cells (not recorded which). These receptors came from a woman aged 18 to 75 in good health.

The chain uses TRBV20-1 and TRBJ2-1; TCRdb's assignment of TRBD2 cannot be checked, as there is no DNA. The CDR3 covers 15 residues. CDR1 DFQATT and CDR2 SNEGSKA come from the germline V gene (reference sequence). CDR3 in amino acids: CSAREQAGARYEQFF.

The chain recombines TRBV6-1 with TRBJ2-3; TCRdb calls TRBD1, which cannot be checked without DNA. There are 14 residues in the CDR3. CDR1 and CDR2 from the germline V gene are MNHNS and SASEGT. This CDR3 is CASRGGGGLNTQYF.

The rearrangement joins TRBV20-1 to TRBJ2-2; TCRdb outputs TRBD1, but without DNA this stays unchecked. From germline, CDR1 is DFQATT and CDR2 SNEGSKA (reference sequence). CDR3 length equals 14 residues. The CDR3 reads CSASRQPGAGELFF.

The chain joins TRBV20-1 to TRBJ1-4. From germline, CDR1 is DFQATT and CDR2 SNEGSKA (reference sequence). This CDR3 contains 13 residues. The CDR3 protein is CSAREGINEKLFF.

J is TRBJ2-7 and V is TRBV2; TCRdb lists TRBD1, though no DNA is available to test this call. The CDR3 runs 14 residues. CDR1 is SNHLY, CDR2 FYNNEI, per germline. CDR3 in amino acids: CASSEGPYSYEQYF.

The chain links TRBV18 to TRBJ2-1; without DNA, the TCRdb call of TRBD2 cannot be checked. The CDR3 consists of 16 residues. CDR1 is KGHSH and CDR2 is LQKENI in the germline V gene. The CDR3 sequence is CASSPRLAGDYNEQFF.

The chain joins TRBV7-3 to TRBJ2-1; TCRdb returns TRBD2, unconfirmable since there is no DNA. Germline CDR1 SGHTA, CDR2 FQGTGA. This CDR3 is built from 16 residues. Here the CDR3 reads CASSPQAGSSYNEQFF. The whole variable domain, remainder taken from reference TRBV7-3 and TRBJ2-1, is GAGVSQTPSNKVTEKGKYVELRCDPISGHTALYWYRQSLGQGPEFLIYFQGTGAADDSGLPNDRFFAVRPEGSVSTLKIQRTERGDSAVYLCASSPQAGSSYNEQFFGPGTRLTVL.

The rearrangement uses TRBV7-9 and TRBJ1-2; TCRdb's assignment of TRBD1 cannot be checked, as there is no DNA. This CDR3 region has 13 residues. The germline V gene encodes CDR1 SEHNR and CDR2 FQNEAQ (reference sequence). The CDR3 sequence is CASRNSGSSGYTF.

This chain joins TRBV3-1 and TRBJ1-6. The germline V gene encodes CDR1 LGHDT and CDR2 YNNKEL (reference sequence). The CDR3 spans 14 residues. The CDR3 sequence is CASSPQAYNSPLHF.

The V and J genes are TRBV12-3 or TRBV12-4 and TRBJ1-6; TCRdb gives TRBD1 as the D gene, but with no DNA this cannot be confirmed. The CDR3 consists of 14 residues. This CDR3 reads CASRKGGYNSPLHF.

The chain joins TRBV4-2 to TRBJ2-7. CDR1 is LGHNA and CDR2 is YNFKEQ in the germline V gene. The CDR3 has 14 amino acids. CDR3 region: CASSQDVGWYEQYF.

This chain connects TRBV24-1 to TRBJ2-3; the TCRdb call, TRBD2, lacks DNA for checking. Looked up from germline, CDR1 is KGHDR and CDR2 is SFDVKD. CDR3 size: 12 residues. The CDR3 protein is CATSQAGDTQYF.

The chain couples TRBV6-1 to TRBJ2-1; TCRdb's D call, TRBD1, is unchecked because there is no DNA. The CDR3 sequence is 15 residues long. Germline-derived CDR1 and CDR2 are MNHNS and SASEGT. The CDR3 here is CASSGAGAVYNEQFF.

The rearrangement links TRBV6-1 to TRBJ2-3; TCRdb outputs TRBD2, but without DNA this stays unchecked. Germline V gene data show CDR1 as MNHNS and CDR2 as SASEGT. The CDR3 totals 14 residues. The CDR3 loop is CASSLYQGPGGQYF.

The V call is TRBV18, the J call TRBJ1-5. The CDR3 totals 15 residues. Germline values: CDR1 KGHSH, CDR2 LQKENI. The CDR3 loop reads CASSPSTGSNQPQHF.

The V gene is TRBV29-1, the J gene TRBJ2-5; with no DNA, the TCRdb D assignment of TRBD1 cannot be verified. Germline loops: CDR1 SQVTM, CDR2 ANQGSEA. CDR3 length equals 14 residues. This CDR3 reads CSVSPWLHQETQYF.

The chain carries TRBV6-6 and TRBJ2-5. This CDR3 has 11 amino acids. The germline gives CDR1 MNHNY, CDR2 SVGAGI (reference sequence). The CDR3: CATQIIETQYF.

The chain carries TRBV7-2 and TRBJ2-1; with no DNA, the TCRdb D assignment of TRBD1 cannot be verified. CDR3 length: 14 amino acids. Germline CDR1 SGHTA, CDR2 FQGNSA. CDR3 in amino acids: CASSLVRTGNEQFF.

The chain is built from TRBV6-5 and TRBJ2-4; without DNA, the TCRdb call of TRBD1 cannot be checked. CDR3 size: 18 residues. The germline V gene has CDR1 MNHEY and CDR2 SVGAGI. The CDR3 spells CASSYSIRQGRTKNIQYF.

The chain is built from TRBV2 and TRBJ2-3. The CDR3 covers 14 residues. CDR1 SNHLY and CDR2 FYNNEI come from the germline V gene. The chain's CDR3 is CASSFLLRTDTQYF.

The chain couples TRBV7-6 to TRBJ2-7; the D call from TCRdb, TRBD1, cannot be confirmed without DNA. The CDR3 spans 13 residues. The V gene's germline CDR1 is SGHVS and CDR2 FNYEAQ. CDR3 amino acids: CASSSRDRDEQYF.

The V and J genes are TRBV28 and TRBJ2-1; TCRdb proposes TRBD2, but this gene call is untestable without DNA. Looked up from germline, CDR1 is MDHEN and CDR2 is SYDVKM. The CDR3 length is 14 residues. CDR3 region: CASSSPSGVTEQFF. Drawing the rest from reference TRBV28 and TRBJ2-1, the complete variable domain is DVKVTQSSRYLVKRTGEKVFLECVQDMDHENMFWYRQDPGLGLRLIYFSYDVKMKEKGDIPEGYSVSREKKERFSLILESASTNQTSMYLCASSSPSGVTEQFFGPGTRLTVL.

V and J are TRBV5-1 and TRBJ2-7; TCRdb's D call, TRBD1, is unchecked because there is no DNA. The CDR3 is 14 amino acids. The germline CDR1 and CDR2 sequences are SGHRS and YFSETQ. The CDR3 here is CASSLDIGTGEQYF.

This chain links TRBV7-3 with TRBJ2-2; as DNA is missing, the TRBD2 call by TCRdb cannot be tested. The CDR3 extends over 16 amino acids. CDR1 SGHTA and CDR2 FQGTGA come from the germline V gene. The CDR3 here is CASSLRGTRDTGELFF.

The chain employs TRBV4-1 and TRBJ2-1. The CDR3 covers 16 residues. From germline, CDR1 is MGHRA and CDR2 YSYEKL. CDR3 sequence reads: CASSQDLTTSYNEQFF.

V is TRBV20-1 and J is TRBJ2-7; checking the TCRdb D call of TRBD1 is not possible without DNA. The CDR3 loop spans 12 amino acids. Germline lookup yields CDR1 DFQATT and CDR2 SNEGSKA (reference sequence). CDR3: CSAPRQGDEQYF.

The rearrangement uses TRBV2 and TRBJ2-1; TCRdb indicates TRBD1, and absent DNA this call remains unverified. Germline V CDR1 and CDR2: SNHLY, FYNNEI. This CDR3 contains 16 residues. The chain's CDR3 is CASRGVTGAPYNEQFF.

The genes are TRBV12-3 or TRBV12-4 and TRBJ2-2; TCRdb indicates TRBD1, and absent DNA this call remains unverified. CDR3 length: 18 residues. Here the CDR3 reads CASSQLSTGWGNTGELFF.